This TCR beta chain was observed in a study of blood T cells in healthy people across ages. The CDR3 is 17 residues long. The V and J ends lost 4 bases and 5 bases, in that order; junction bases with no gene match: 13. Germline assignment: CDR1 KGHSY and CDR2 FQNENV. Through a sample-barcoded 5' primer and a J-beta primer mix, a second PCR was run for 7 to 11 cycles. TCRdb used MiXCR to reprocess the 5' RACE reads, holding one entry per CDR3 protein. The sample lists nearly 800,000 distinct CDR3 sequences, about 56% occurring once. The material sequenced was blood. The TCR sequence derives from a man between 40 and 49 years old in good health. This chain links TRBV16 with TRBJ2-7; the match to TRBD2 covers 11 bases. The DNA for the CDR3 is TGTGCCAGCAGCCCAAGGACTAGCGGGCGCCCAAGGGACGAGCAGTACTTC. Its translation is CASSPRTSGRPRDEQYF. The complete variable domain, with remaining parts taken from reference TRBV16 and TRBJ2-7, reads GEEVAQTPKHLVRGEGQKAKLYCAPIKGHSYVFWYQQVLKNEFKFLISFQNENVFDETGMPKERFSAKCLPNSPCSLEIQATKLEDSAVYFCASSPRTSGRPRDEQYFGPGTRLTVT.